This T cell receptor beta chain came from a study of T cell responses to AZD1222 COVID-19 vaccine. Findings and limits, study-wide: The breadth and depth of Spike-specific TCRs increased once two AZD1222 doses had been given. CD4 TCRs associated with vaccination spanned spike, dominating at 160-218 and 743-854.

A word on this clone: Its specificity is unknown.

Measured with immunoSEQ multiplex PCR; TCRdb has only the in-frame clones, and not every one. The sample includes 150,000 to 200,000 clones, around 89% of them seen just once. Specimen: peripheral blood, collected on day 0 of AZD1222 vaccination. This TCR came from an adult in good health.

The CDR3 sequence is CAWSVRGRSYGYTF. For the CDR3, the DNA is TGTGCCTGGAGTGTACGGGGTAGGTCCTATGGCTACACCTTC. The chain has TRBV30 and TRBJ1-2; the D is unclear. V shed 0 bases and J shed 4 bases, with 12 bases lying between them. This CDR3 contains 14 residues. Germline CDR1 is GTSNPN and CDR2 is SVGIG (reference sequence). The full variable domain, with the rest looked up from reference TRBV30 and TRBJ1-2, is SQTIHQWPATLVQPVGSPLSLECTVEGTSNPNLYWYRQAAGRGLQLLFYSVGIGQISSEVPQNLSASRPQDRQFILSSKKLLLSDSGFYLCAWSVRGRSYGYTFGSGTRLTVV.